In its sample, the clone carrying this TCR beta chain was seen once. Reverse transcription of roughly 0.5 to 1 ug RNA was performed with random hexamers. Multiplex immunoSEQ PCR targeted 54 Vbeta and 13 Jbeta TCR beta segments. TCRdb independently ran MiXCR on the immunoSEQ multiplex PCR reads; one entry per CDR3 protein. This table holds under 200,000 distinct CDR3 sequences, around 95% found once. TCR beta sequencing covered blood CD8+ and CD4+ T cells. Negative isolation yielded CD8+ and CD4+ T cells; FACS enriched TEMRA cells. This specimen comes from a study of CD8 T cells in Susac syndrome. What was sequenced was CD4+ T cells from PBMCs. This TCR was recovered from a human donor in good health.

CDR3 protein: CASSSNTHQPQHF. CDR3 DNA sequence: TGTGCCAGCAGTTCAAATACCCATCAGCCCCAGCATTTT. The chain links TRBV6-2 or TRBV6-3 to TRBJ1-5; D unclear. Trimming left V 4 bases short and J 5 bases short, with 9 bases between. Per germline, CDR1 MNHEY and CDR2 SVGEGT. The CDR3 runs 13 residues.